This passage covers 30 T cell receptor beta chains from one sample sequenced in a study of OX40 agonist ivuxolimab in advanced cancers. Generated by immunoSEQ multiplex PCR, the TCRdb table keeps only in-frame clones and is missing some. The sample records about 21,000 clones, about 70% being singletons. The sample was CD4+ or CD8+ T cells sorted from blood, taken in a trial of the OX40 agonist ivuxolimab. The receptors originated from an adult with an advanced solid tumor such as melanoma, head and neck, liver or kidney cancer.

The chain joins TRBV6-1 to TRBJ2-7; 7 positions agree with TRBD2. Germline V lookup: CDR1 MNHNS, CDR2 SASEGT. The CDR3 spans 14 residues. Germline trimming cut 3 bases from V and 0 bases from J; bases unmatched to any gene: 2. The CDR3 is CASSDSGSSYEQYF. CDR3 in DNA: TGTGCCAGCAGTGATAGCGGGTCCTCCTACGAGCAGTACTTC.

This clone has only one observation. The chain uses TRBV7-9 and TRBJ2-7, with TRBD1 matching over 7 bases. The CDR3 sequence is 16 residues long. Unmatched junction bases numbered 13, after V lost 5 bases and J lost 3 bases. The germline gives CDR1 SEHNR, CDR2 FQNEAQ (reference sequence). CDR3 amino acids: CASSPIGRTGHYEQYF. CDR3 bases: TGTGCCAGCAGCCCCATAGGCCGGACAGGTCACTACGAGCAGTACTTC.

The chain employs TRBV19 and TRBJ1-2; unclear D gene. The CDR3 consists of 15 residues. Germline values: CDR1 LNHDA, CDR2 SQIVND (reference sequence). V lost 0 bases and J 6 bases, leaving 14 bases between the germline ends. As DNA, the CDR3 is TGTGCCAGTAGTATAGACCTCCCTCCAGGCCATGGCTACACCTTC. Its protein is CASSIDLPPGHGYTF.

The chain recombines TRBV29-1 with TRBJ1-1; TRBD1 matches 7 bases. The CDR3 has 12 amino acids. The germline CDR1 and CDR2 sequences are SQVTM and ANQGSEA. V shed 2 bases, J shed 8 bases, and the junction held 5 bases outside the gene matches. The chain's CDR3 is CSVESGGQEAFF. CDR3 DNA: TGCAGCGTTGAATCAGGGGGACAGGAAGCTTTCTTT.

The chain is built from TRBV5-1 and TRBJ1-1; D call uncertain. The CDR3 consists of 14 residues. Trimming took 2 bases from V and 4 from J, leaving 12 bases between them. CDR1 SGHRS and CDR2 YFSETQ come from the germline V gene. Here the CDR3 reads CASSFGVRGTEAFF. CDR3 nucleotides: TGCGCCAGCAGCTTCGGGGTCCGGGGCACTGAAGCTTTCTTT. The full variable domain, in which reference TRBV5-1 and TRBJ1-1 provide the parts outside the CDR3, is KAGVTQTPRYLIKTRGQQVTLSCSPISGHRSVSWYQQTPGQGLQFLFEYFSETQRNKGNFPGRFSGRQFSNSRSEMNVSTLELGDSALYLCASSFGVRGTEAFFGQGTRLTVV.

The genes are TRBV7-2 and TRBJ1-6; D remains unclear. CDR1 SGHTA and CDR2 FQGNSA come from the germline V gene. Between the trimmed V and J ends, which lost 1 base and 4 bases, there was a span of 8 bases. The CDR3 has 15 residues. The CDR3, as DNA: TGTGCCAGCAGCTTAGGGCAGATGTATAATTCACCCCTCCACTTT. This gives the protein CASSLGQMYNSPLHF.

In its sample, this clone was seen once. The V and J genes are TRBV5-1 and TRBJ2-3; D perhaps matches TRBD1 (6 bases). CDR1 is SGHRS, CDR2 YFSETQ, per germline. Trimming stripped 4 bases from V and 6 bases from J, with 12 bases between. The CDR3 is 13 amino acids. The CDR3 DNA sequence: TGCGCCAGCAGCCCGGGACACCGGGATACGCAGTATTTT. This codes for CASSPGHRDTQYF.

V is TRBV4-1 and J is TRBJ2-7; D not certain. Germline CDR1 reads MGHRA; CDR2 reads YSYEKL. V gave up 5 bases and J gave up 1 base, with 9 bases separating them. This CDR3 contains 13 residues. The CDR3 region has the DNA TGCGCCAGCAGCTCCGATAGGTCCTACGAGCAGTACTTC. The encoded protein is CASSSDRSYEQYF.

The J gene is TRBJ2-3, the V gene TRBV9, with 7 bases identical to TRBD2. Looked up from germline, CDR1 is SGDLS and CDR2 is YYNGEE. The CDR3 runs 15 residues. With V trimmed by 1 base and J by 3 bases, 5 bases remained unmatched. CDR3 coding DNA: TGTGCCAGCAGCGTATTTGCGGGGGAAACAGATACGCAGTATTTT. The encoded protein is CASSVFAGETDTQYF. Based on the CDR3 plus reference TRBV9 and TRBJ2-3, the full variable domain is DSGVTQTPKHLITATGQRVTLRCSPRSGDLSVYWYQQSLDQGLQFLIQYYNGEERAKGNILERFSAQQFPDLHSELNLSSLELGDSALYFCASSVFAGETDTQYFGPGTRLTVL.

V gene TRBV11-2 combines with J gene TRBJ1-2, with D unclear. V was clipped by 1 base and J by 4 bases, with 16 bases between them. This CDR3 comprises 16 residues. Germline-derived CDR1 and CDR2 are SGHAT and FQNNGV. Here the CDR3 reads CASSLGEGVGTYGYTF. As DNA, the CDR3 is TGTGCCAGCAGCTTAGGAGAGGGCGTAGGAACCTATGGCTACACCTTC.

The chain combines TRBV28 with TRBJ1-1; tentative D call: TRBD1 (6 bases). Germline CDR1 reads MDHEN; CDR2 reads SYDVKM. The CDR3 has 14 amino acids. V lost 6 bases and J 7 bases, leaving 18 bases between the germline ends. DNA of the CDR3: TGTGCCAGCAGCCCCCGGGGGGCCGGGTTTGAAGCTTTCTTT. This translates into CASSPRGAGFEAFF.

This chain links TRBV29-1 with TRBJ2-3, with TRBD2 matching over 11 bases. Germline trimming cut 7 bases from V and 3 bases from J; bases unmatched to any gene: 15. Germline V gene data show CDR1 as SQVTM and CDR2 as ANQGSEA. The CDR3 covers 17 residues. The chain's CDR3 is CSASGVSGGDGTDTQYF. CDR3 sequence (DNA): TGCAGCGCGAGCGGGGTTAGCGGGGGGGATGGGACAGATACGCAGTATTTT.

The rearrangement links TRBV9 to TRBJ1-2; a possible D gene is TRBD1 (5 bases). The V gene lost 3 bases and the J gene lost 1 base, with 19 bases spanning the gap. CDR3 length: 17 amino acids. CDR1 and CDR2 from the germline V gene are SGDLS and YYNGEE. The DNA for the CDR3 is TGTGCCAGCAGCGCAGTTGCCCTCGGGACGGATAACTATGGCTACACCTTC. Its protein product is CASSAVALGTDNYGYTF.

V is TRBV2 and J is TRBJ1-1; 7 bases align to TRBD1. This CDR3 has 14 residues. Per the germline V gene, CDR1 is SNHLY and CDR2 is FYNNEI. V was pared by 6 bases and J by 6 bases, with 10 bases of the junction left unmatched. The chain's CDR3 is CASRGTARTPEAFF. The CDR3 DNA follows: TGTGCCAGCAGGGGGACAGCCCGGACGCCTGAAGCTTTCTTT.

The table lists this clone with a few counts. The J gene is TRBJ2-2, the V gene TRBV28; 7 bases line up with TRBD2. V was clipped by 2 bases and J by 6 bases; unmatched bases: 6. Germline V lookup: CDR1 MDHEN, CDR2 SYDVKM. This CDR3 spans 15 amino acids. DNA of the CDR3: TGTGCCAGCAGTTTAACGGGAGGTTTTTCCGGGGAGCTGTTTTTT. This gives the protein CASSLTGGFSGELFF.

The CDR3 nucleotides are TGTGCCAGCAGCTTGGGCACAGGGAACACCGGGGAGCTGTTTTTT. Protein sequence: CASSLGTGNTGELFF. The chain uses TRBV11-2 and TRBJ2-2; D might be TRBD1 (5 bases). In germline, CDR1 is SGHAT, CDR2 FQNNGV. The CDR3 loop spans 15 amino acids. Deletions cut 3 bases from V and 1 base from J, with 9 bases between.

The chain couples TRBV5-1 to TRBJ2-5; a possible D gene is TRBD1 (6 bases). V dropped 5 bases and J dropped 2 bases, with 16 bases sitting between them. Germline V gene lookup returns CDR1 SGHRS and CDR2 YFSETQ. CDR3 length: 15 amino acids. Written as DNA, the CDR3 is TGCGCCAGCAGTCTTACAGGGTTTGGGCAAGAGACCCAGTACTTC. It codes for CASSLTGFGQETQYF.

The chain links TRBV7-9 to TRBJ2-1; 8 bases fit TRBD1. Germline V gives CDR1 SEHNR, CDR2 FQNEAQ (reference sequence). The CDR3 contains 15 residues. V gave up 1 base and J gave up 2 bases; unmatched junction bases: 1. CDR3 sequence (DNA): TGTGCCAGCAGCTTAGGGACAGGGCCCTACAATGAGCAGTTCTTC. It codes for CASSLGTGPYNEQFF.

The rearrangement uses TRBV28 and TRBJ1-2; D is unclear. The germline CDR1 and CDR2 sequences are MDHEN and SYDVKM. Trimming stripped 1 base from V and 3 bases from J, with 18 bases between. The CDR3 runs to 17 residues. The CDR3 nucleotides are TGTGCCAGCAGTTTATCCCGGTACTTGGCATGGGACTATGGCTACACCTTC. This gives the protein CASSLSRYLAWDYGYTF.

The J gene is TRBJ2-3, the V gene TRBV7-2, with D possibly matching TRBD1 (5 bases). The CDR3 is made up of 15 amino acids. Germline V gives CDR1 SGHTA, CDR2 FQGNSA. The V and J ends lost 1 base and 4 bases respectively, with 12 bases between them. The CDR3 region is CASSLDALGADTQYF. CDR3 bases: TGTGCCAGCAGCTTAGATGCGTTAGGGGCAGATACGCAGTATTTT.

This chain joins TRBV2 and TRBJ2-3; 7 bases match TRBD2. There are 14 residues in the CDR3. The germline gives CDR1 SNHLY, CDR2 FYNNEI. V was pared by 4 bases and J by 2 bases, with 3 bases of the junction left unmatched. The CDR3 loop reads CASSGGLTTDTQYF. The DNA of the CDR3 is TGTGCCAGCAGTGGGGGACTAACCACAGATACGCAGTATTTT.

The chain joins TRBV6-5 to TRBJ1-6; maybe TRBD1 (6 bases). The length of the CDR3 is 15 residues. Germline lookup yields CDR1 MNHEY and CDR2 SVGAGI. V lost 6 bases, J lost 0 bases, and 9 bases lay in between. For the CDR3, the DNA is TGTGCCAGCAGGACAGGTAGCTCCTATAATTCACCCCTCCACTTT. Protein sequence: CASRTGSSYNSPLHF.

V usage is TRBV28 and J usage is TRBJ2-2; 7 bases agree with TRBD2. The CDR3 is 16 residues long. The germline V gene has CDR1 MDHEN and CDR2 SYDVKM. Trimming at V came to 5 bases and at J to 1 base, leaving 7 bases not matched to a gene. The CDR3 sequence: CASSPLAGVNTGELFF. The CDR3 bases are TGTGCCAGCAGTCCACTGGCGGGAGTGAACACCGGGGAGCTGTTTTTT.

J is TRBJ2-3 and V is TRBV19, with D possibly being TRBD1 or TRBD2 (5 bases each). The V and J ends lost 5 bases and 4 bases respectively, with 16 bases between them. The CDR3 is 15 amino acids. Germline loops: CDR1 LNHDA, CDR2 SQIVND (reference sequence). The CDR3, as DNA: TGTGCCAGTAGTTCCGGAAGGGTGGGGGCAGATACGCAGTATTTT. Translating it yields CASSSGRVGADTQYF.

The chain links TRBV19 to TRBJ2-5; D might be TRBD1 (5 bases). With 5 bases removed from V and 5 bases from J, the gap between germline ends came to 15 bases. Germline CDR1 reads LNHDA; CDR2 reads SQIVND (reference sequence). The CDR3 has 14 residues. The CDR3, as DNA: TGTGCCAGTAGTCGTTTAGGGGTTGGGGAGACCCAGTACTTC. Protein product: CASSRLGVGETQYF.

J is TRBJ2-1 and V is TRBV15; D is unclear. The V and J ends lost 7 bases and 8 bases respectively, with 15 bases between them. CDR3 length equals 13 residues. Germline V gene sequence: CDR1 LNHNV, CDR2 YYDKDF (reference sequence). This CDR3 reads CATMRSPSDEQFF. The CDR3 DNA reads as TGTGCCACCATGAGAAGCCCCTCGGATGAGCAGTTCTTC. Full variable domain (missing parts from reference TRBV15 and TRBJ2-1): DAMVIQNPRYQVTQFGKPVTLSCSQTLNHNVMYWYQQKSSQAPKLLFHYYDKDFNNEADTPDNFQSRRPNTSFCFLDIRSPGLGDTAMYLCATMRSPSDEQFFGPGTRLTVL.

The chain combines TRBV7-9 with TRBJ1-2; no firm D call. This CDR3 has 11 amino acids. Germline CDR1 and CDR2: SEHNR and FQNEAQ (reference sequence). V was cut by 5 bases and J by 13 bases, with 14 bases left in between. CDR3 loop: CASSQQSLGTF. The CDR3 nucleotides read TGTGCCAGCAGCCAACAATCTCTGGGCACCTTC.

The chain employs TRBV6-5 and TRBJ2-3, with a weak D call TRBD2 (6 bases). This CDR3 contains 14 residues. Looked up from germline, CDR1 is MNHEY and CDR2 is SVGAGI. Trimming left V 10 bases short and J 6 bases short, with 20 bases between. CDR3 nucleotide sequence: TGTGCCACCACTGAAGCGCGCGCGGGGGATACGCAGTATTTT. The encoded protein is CATTEARAGDTQYF.

This clone came up once. The V call is TRBV2, the J call TRBJ1-4; D perhaps matches TRBD1 (5 bases). The CDR3 has 15 amino acids. V shed 0 bases and J shed 4 bases, with 9 bases lying between them. CDR1 is SNHLY and CDR2 is FYNNEI in the germline V gene. The CDR3 DNA reads as TGTGCCAGCAGTGAAGCGCTGAGGGGTAATGAAAAACTGTTTTTT. Translated, it gives CASSEALRGNEKLFF.

This chain joins TRBV2 and TRBJ2-7; the match to TRBD2 covers 12 bases. The CDR3 length is 17 residues. Trimming cost V 7 bases and J 0 bases; bases outside gene matches: 10. The germline V gene has CDR1 SNHLY and CDR2 FYNNEI. The CDR3 sequence is CASIPGLAGETSYEQYF. The CDR3 bases are TGTGCCAGCATTCCGGGACTAGCGGGTGAAACCTCCTACGAGCAGTACTTC.